Included here is one T cell receptor beta chain sequence, with context. Data came from immunoSEQ multiplex PCR; TCRdb stores just in-frame clones and leaves some out. The sample carries 180,000 or so clones, about nine tenths recorded once. In germline, CDR1 is SGHTA, CDR2 FQGTGA. CDR3 size: 14 residues. V gave up 3 bases and J gave up 6 bases, with 13 bases separating them. The record originates from a study of cytomegalovirus exposure and HLA in healthy donors. The genes are TRBV7-3 and TRBJ2-3; D uncertain. Sequencing was done on a sample of PBMCs. This TCR came from a man aged 25-45 years in good health and CMV-seropositive. CDR3 coding DNA: TGTGCCAGCAGCTTTTCCAACTTGCGGGATACGCAGTATTTT. Its translation: CASSFSNLRDTQYF.